The 16 T cell receptor beta chains below all came from one sample that was sequenced in a study of T cell responses to AZD1222 COVID-19 vaccine. TCRdb's copy holds only in-frame clones and misses some; the assay was immunoSEQ multiplex PCR. The profile covers around 200,000 clones, with 90% to 95% appearing a single time and roughly 1.7% taken by the ten largest. The sample in question was peripheral blood, obtained 28 days after the second AZD1222 dose. The receptors derive from an adult who received the AZD1222 COVID-19 vaccine.

This chain uses TRBV6-5 with TRBJ1-1, with 7 nucleotides matching TRBD1. Unmatched junction bases numbered 10, after V lost 5 bases and J lost 10 bases. Germline loops: CDR1 MNHEY, CDR2 SVGAGI. The CDR3 is 13 residues long. The CDR3 loop reads CASSRDRVKGAFF. CDR3 coding DNA: TGTGCCAGCAGTCGCGACAGGGTGAAGGGAGCTTTCTTT.

This chain connects TRBV19 to TRBJ1-2; D is possibly TRBD1 (6 bases). CDR1 and CDR2 from the germline V gene are LNHDA and SQIVND (reference sequence). This CDR3 region has 11 residues. Trimming shortened V by 7 bases and J by 4 bases, and 7 bases separated the two germline ends. CDR3 in amino acids: CASTGAYGYTF. The CDR3 nucleotides are TGTGCCAGTACGGGGGCCTATGGCTACACCTTC.

V usage is TRBV27 and J usage is TRBJ2-1; 7 bases align to TRBD2. CDR3 length equals 15 residues. With 5 bases clipped from V and 0 bases from J, the junction kept 4 bases outside the gene matches. CDR1 and CDR2 from the germline V gene are MNHEY and SMNVEV (reference sequence). The CDR3 nucleotides read TGTGCCAGCAGTCCGAGACTAGCCTCCTACAATGAGCAGTTCTTC. This sequence encodes CASSPRLASYNEQFF.

The chain employs TRBV7-8 and TRBJ2-7; the D gene could be TRBD1 or TRBD2 (5 bases each). CDR3 length: 15 residues. Germline values: CDR1 SGHVS, CDR2 FQNEAQ. V lost 5 bases and J lost 4, with 18 bases in between. In DNA form, the CDR3 reads TGTGCCAGCAGCCCGGGGCTAGCAGATCAGTACGAGCAGTACTTC. Translation: CASSPGLADQYEQYF.

The V gene is TRBV7-9, the J gene TRBJ1-5; D ambiguous. Germline assignment: CDR1 SEHNR and CDR2 FQNEAQ (reference sequence). This CDR3 is built from 13 residues. Trimming took off 6 bases at V and 4 bases at J, with 10 bases between the two ends. CDR3 in DNA: TGTGCCAGCAGTCCCCAGGTTAATCAGCCCCAGCATTTT. Translating gives CASSPQVNQPQHF.

This clone was picked up one time. The chain uses TRBV5-1 and TRBJ2-5; D is possibly TRBD2 (5 bases). The CDR3 consists of 14 residues. V lost 2 bases and J lost 5, with 13 bases in between. Germline V gene data show CDR1 as SGHRS and CDR2 as YFSETQ. Written as DNA, the CDR3 is TGCGCCAGCAGCTTAGGTGTTACGGGGGAGACCCAGTACTTC. Translated: CASSLGVTGETQYF.

The J gene is TRBJ2-7, the V gene TRBV20-1; D may be TRBD2 (6 bases). Germline-derived CDR1 and CDR2 are DFQATT and SNEGSKA (reference sequence). This CDR3 region has 14 residues. With 3 bases removed from V and 3 bases from J, the gap between germline ends came to 15 bases. CDR3 nucleotide sequence: TGCAGTGCTAGTGTTGGAGGGGAACACTACGAGCAGTACTTC. Translation gives CSASVGGEHYEQYF.

The J gene is TRBJ2-5, the V gene TRBV19; D remains unclear. The germline V and J ends were trimmed by 3 bases and 5 bases, with 10 bases remaining between them. The CDR3 is 13 amino acids. Germline V lookup: CDR1 LNHDA, CDR2 SQIVND (reference sequence). The CDR3 DNA is TGTGCCAGTAGTATCATGGTTGCGGAGACCCAGTACTTC. The encoded protein is CASSIMVAETQYF.

The V call is TRBV2, the J call TRBJ1-1, with D perhaps TRBD1 (5 bases). The V gene lost 2 bases and the J gene lost 1 base, with 11 bases spanning the gap. Looked up from germline, CDR1 is SNHLY and CDR2 is FYNNEI. The CDR3 is 15 residues long. The CDR3 DNA reads TGTGCCAGCAGTGAACTGGGAAGGGGGAACACTGAAGCTTTCTTT. This sequence encodes CASSELGRGNTEAFF.

The CDR3 bases are TGTGCCAGCAGCAAGACAGGGGGCACCGGGGAGCTGTTTTTT. This gives the protein CASSKTGGTGELFF. The V call is TRBV7-9, the J call TRBJ2-2; 9 positions agree with TRBD1. The germline gives CDR1 SEHNR, CDR2 FQNEAQ (reference sequence). V was clipped by 5 bases and J by 4 bases; unmatched bases: 2. There are 14 residues in the CDR3.

This clone was detected once. The gene calls are TRBV12-5 and TRBJ2-7, with a possible D match to TRBD1 (6 bases). V lost 3 bases and J 4 bases, leaving 19 bases between the germline ends. Germline V CDR1 and CDR2: LGHNT, FRNRAP. This CDR3 has 16 amino acids. DNA of the CDR3: TGTGCTAGTGGTTTCCTGATTCCTGGGGGCACTTACGAGCAGTACTTC. Translating it yields CASGFLIPGGTYEQYF.

This clone has more than one count but fewer than ten. This chain connects TRBV5-1 to TRBJ2-7; the D gene is possibly TRBD2 (5 bases). Germline V gene lookup returns CDR1 SGHRS and CDR2 YFSETQ. The V gene lost 1 base and the J gene lost 2 bases, with 10 bases spanning the gap. The CDR3 length is 14 residues. The CDR3 DNA reads TGCGCCAGCAGCTTGAGAAGCGGCCCCTACGAGCAGTACTTC. This translates into CASSLRSGPYEQYF.

The rearrangement uses TRBV6-6 and TRBJ2-1; maybe TRBD1 (6 bases). V was cut by 5 bases and J by 6 bases, with 20 bases left in between. Germline V lookup: CDR1 MNHNY, CDR2 SVGAGI (reference sequence). CDR3 size: 16 residues. The CDR3 DNA reads as TGTGCCAGCAGTCCATACGATAGGGGGTTGGGCAATGAGCAGTTCTTC. It yields the protein CASSPYDRGLGNEQFF.

This clone has just one count. J is TRBJ1-2 and V is TRBV24-1; maybe TRBD1 (5 bases). Germline lookup yields CDR1 KGHDR and CDR2 SFDVKD. This CDR3 spans 14 amino acids. V was clipped by 2 bases and J by 3 bases, with 9 bases between them. The CDR3 loop reads CATSDSPGYYGYTF. The CDR3, as DNA: TGTGCCACCAGTGATTCACCAGGGTACTATGGCTACACCTTC.

This rearrangement joins TRBV28 to TRBJ2-5; D gene unclear. The CDR3 runs 13 residues. Germline V lookup: CDR1 MDHEN, CDR2 SYDVKM. V lost 3 bases, J lost 0 bases, and 5 bases lay in between. CDR3 DNA sequence: TGTGCCAGCAGTTTCGGGTACCAAGAGACCCAGTACTTC. As protein: CASSFGYQETQYF.

The V gene is TRBV5-8, the J gene TRBJ2-2; TRBD1 agrees at 8 bases. V trimming: 4 bases; J trimming: 7 bases; junction bases outside the gene matches: 9. There are 15 residues in the CDR3. Germline V gene data show CDR1 as SGHTS and CDR2 as YDEGEE. Written as DNA, the CDR3 is TGTGCCAGCAGCCTGCTGACAGGGGTTGGCGGGGAGCTGTTTTTT. Translating gives CASSLLTGVGGELFF.